The rows below give T cell receptor beta chains drawn from one sample of a study of cytomegalovirus exposure and HLA in healthy donors. Only in-frame clones appear in the TCRdb table, and some are missing; sequencing was by immunoSEQ multiplex PCR. The sample yields approximately 100,000 clones, 74% seen once. Sequencing used PBMCs. The source is a human donor in good health. Each CDR3 is given with its conserved first and last residue. A D gene is named only where the DNA matches it firmly. The size entry is marked missing in some rows and otherwise reads once, few, many or a size class.

TRBJ1-3	TRBD1	TRBV4-2	-	TGTGCCAGCAGCCAAGGGACAGGGAAGTTTGGTGGAAACACCATATATTTT	CASSQGTGKFGGNTIYF
TRBJ1-6	TRBD1	TRBV5-1	-	TGCGCCAGCAGCTTGGGGACAGGGGACTCACCCCTCCACTTT	CASSLGTGDSPLHF
TRBJ2-7	-	TRBV12-5	-	TGTGCTAGTGGCTCGGACATCGGGTACGAGCAGTACTTC	CASGSDIGYEQYF
TRBJ1-5	TRBD1	TRBV19	-	TGTGCCAGTAGTGCCGGACAGGGATATCAGCCCCAGCATTTT	CASSAGQGYQPQHF
TRBJ2-3	-	TRBV2	-	TGTGCCAGCAGTGAACGGGTTGGGTCCGATACGCAGTATTTT	CASSERVGSDTQYF
TRBJ1-2	-	TRBV15	-	TGTGCCACCAGCAGGGTCGGGGGGCTGGACTATGGCTACACCTTC	CATSRVGGLDYGYTF
TRBJ1-1	-	TRBV28	few	TGTGCCAGCAGTTTATTTACAGCCCCGATGAACACTGAAGCTTTCTTT	CASSLFTAPMNTEAFF
TRBJ1-3	-	TRBV2	-	TGTGCCAGCACCTGGGGGCCGGTTTCTGGAAACACCATATATTTT	CASTWGPVSGNTIYF
TRBJ1-4	TRBD1	TRBV7-2	-	TGTGCCAGCAGCCGGGCACAGGGGTATGAAAAACTGTTTTTT	CASSRAQGYEKLFF
TRBJ1-6	-	TRBV30	-	TGTGCCTGGAAACTACCGGATCTGGAGGGGTCACCCCTCCACTTT	CAWKLPDLEGSPLHF
TRBJ2-5	TRBD2	TRBV30	-	TGTGCCTGGACCCCAAATTCAGGAGCGGGGGAGACCCAGTACTTC	CAWTPNSGAGETQYF
TRBJ2-1	TRBD2	TRBV30	-	TGTGCCTGGAGTGAGACTAGCGGGGGCAATGAGCAGTTCTTC	CAWSETSGGNEQFF
TRBJ2-2	TRBD1	TRBV6-7	few	TGTGCCAGCAGGGGACAGGGGGCGCACACCGGGGAGCTGTTTTTT	CASRGQGAHTGELFF
TRBJ2-7	-	TRBV5-1	-	TGCGCCAGCAGCTTGGTGGAGGGCGGGGAGCAGTACTTC	CASSLVEGGEQYF
TRBJ2-5	-	TRBV4-3	few	TGCGCCAGCAGCCAAGATTTGAGGGGGGAGACCCAGTACTTC	CASSQDLRGETQYF
TRBJ1-2	TRBD1	TRBV28	-	TGTGCCAGCAGCTCCGGACAGGTGAAAGGCTACACCTTC	CASSSGQVKGYTF
TRBJ1-5	-	TRBV1	-	TGCACCAGCAGCCAAGCCCGCGGCTCAAAGCCCGGGTTTTTCAGGGGGCTTGGTAATCAGCCCCAGCATTTT	CTSSQARGSKPGFFRGLGNQPQHF
TRBJ1-4	TRBD1	TRBV30	-	TGTGCCTGGAGCCCCCACAGGGGAACTAATGAAAAACTGTTTTTT	CAWSPHRGTNEKLFF
TRBJ1-2	-	TRBV14	-	TGTGCCAGCAGCCTGACAGGACCGCCGCCTATCTATGGCTACACCTTC	CASSLTGPPPIYGYTF
TRBJ2-7	-	TRBV19	-	TGTGCCAGTAGCCAGGGACTGGCCTCCTACGAGCAGTACTTC	CASSQGLASYEQYF
TRBJ2-3	-	TRBV27	-	TGTGCCAGCGTGGGAGCCCCCGCAGATACGCAGTATTTT	CASVGAPADTQYF
TRBJ2-5	-	TRBV4-3	-	TGCGCCAGCAGCCTAGACAGGATAGAGACCCAGTACTTC	CASSLDRIETQYF
TRBJ1-5	-	TRBV5-6	-	TGTGCCAGCAGCTTGGCCGATCAGCCCCAGCATTTT	CASSLADQPQHF
TRBJ2-1	-	TRBV28	-	TGTGCCAGCAGCACCCAGCACGGGGGGCGAAGTGAGCAGTTCTTC	CASSTQHGGRSEQFF
TRBJ1-1	-	TRBV28	-	TGTGCCATTAAGACGGGGGGCTGGGGCACTGAAGCTTTCTTT	CAIKTGGWGTEAFF
TRBJ2-1	TRBD2	TRBV9	-	TGTGCCAGCAGCGTAGCCGCGGTAGCGGGAGAGCAGTTCTTC	CASSVAAVAGEQFF
TRBJ1-1	-	TRBV30	-	TGTGCCTGGAACACGGGGGGCGGTAACACTGAAGCTTTCTTT	CAWNTGGGNTEAFF
TRBJ2-7	-	TRBV11-1	-	TGTGCCAGCAGCCGCCTGAGGCAGCTGGACGAGCAGTACTTC	CASSRLRQLDEQYF
TRBJ2-1	-	TRBV5-1	-	TGCGCCAGCAGCTTGGAGCTATACAATGAGCAGTTCTTC	CASSLELYNEQFF
TRBJ1-5	-	TRBV6-6	-	TGTGCCAGCAGTTACTTAGGGGTGGGCAATCAGCCCCAGCATTTT	CASSYLGVGNQPQHF
TRBJ2-1	-	TRBV5-1	-	TGCGCCAGCAGCCCGGCTAGAAATGAGCAGTTCTTC	CASSPARNEQFF
TRBJ1-1	-	TRBV7-2	-	TGTGCCAGCAGCTTAGGGACATTTGAAGCTTTCTTT	CASSLGTFEAFF
TRBJ1-2	-	TRBV5-6	-	TGTGCCACATCGCCCCGCCGGGAGGGGATTAGTGGCTACACCTTC	CATSPRREGISGYTF
TRBJ1-1	TRBD1	TRBV28	-	TGTGCCAGCAGTTTAACAAGACAGGGCACCACTGAAGCTTTCTTT	CASSLTRQGTTEAFF
TRBJ1-1	-	TRBV25-1	-	TGTGCCAGCAGGACAGCGGGGCAGGGGATTACCCGGGACACTGAAGCTTTCTTT	CASRTAGQGITRDTEAFF
TRBJ1-1	TRBD1	TRBV6-5	-	TGTGCCAGCAGAGATAGACAGGGGGCCGCTGAAGCTTTCTTT	CASRDRQGAAEAFF
TRBJ2-5	TRBD1	TRBV28	-	TGTGCCAGCACCGCCGGGACAGCCCGGTACTTC	CASTAGTARYF
TRBJ1-5	-	TRBV28	-	TGTGCCAGCAATGAGATAGGAGGACAGAAACTTAATCAGCCCCAGCATTTT	CASNEIGGQKLNQPQHF